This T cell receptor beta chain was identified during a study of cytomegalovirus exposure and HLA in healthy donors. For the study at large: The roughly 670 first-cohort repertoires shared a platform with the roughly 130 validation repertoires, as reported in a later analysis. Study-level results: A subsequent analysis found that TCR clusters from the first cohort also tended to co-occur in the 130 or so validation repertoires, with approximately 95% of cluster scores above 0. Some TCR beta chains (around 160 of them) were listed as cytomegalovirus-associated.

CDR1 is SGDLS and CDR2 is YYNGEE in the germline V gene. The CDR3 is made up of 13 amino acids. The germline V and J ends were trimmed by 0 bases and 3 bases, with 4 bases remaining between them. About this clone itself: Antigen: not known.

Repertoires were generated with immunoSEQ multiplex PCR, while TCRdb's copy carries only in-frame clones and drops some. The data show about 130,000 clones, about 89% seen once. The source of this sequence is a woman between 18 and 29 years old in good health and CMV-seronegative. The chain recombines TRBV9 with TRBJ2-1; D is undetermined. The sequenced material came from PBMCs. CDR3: CASSVDFYNEQFF. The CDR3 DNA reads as TGTGCCAGCAGCGTAGACTTCTACAATGAGCAGTTCTTC.